One sample yielded the 20 T cell receptor beta chains listed below, sequenced in a study of identical twins. Using its own MiXCR run on the 5' RACE reads, TCRdb lists one record per CDR3 protein. The table lists about 570,000 distinct CDR3 sequences, around a tenth of them singletons. These same records also appear under a second study, on yellow fever vaccine responses in identical twins.

Source material: PBMCs. These receptors were collected from a woman aged 18-30 years in good health.

This clonotype showed up just a few times. The V and J genes are TRBV6-1 and TRBJ2-5, with D perhaps TRBD1 (6 bases). Trimming pared 8 bases from V and 0 bases from J, leaving 13 bases between. Germline V gene lookup returns CDR1 MNHNS and CDR2 SASEGT. This CDR3 is 14 amino acids long. In DNA, the CDR3 is TGTGCCAGCTCCCTGGGGGCTAACCAAGAGACCCAGTACTTC. Protein sequence: CASSLGANQETQYF.

The table lists this clonotype with many counts. The chain links TRBV12-3 or TRBV12-4 to TRBJ2-3; D ambiguous. The CDR3 has 12 residues. Trimming left V 5 bases short and J 2 bases short, with 5 bases between. Here the CDR3 reads CASSLHTDTQYF. CDR3 bases: TGTGCCAGCAGTCTGCACACAGATACGCAGTATTTT.

This chain connects TRBV5-1 to TRBJ2-5, with TRBD2 matching 7 bases. This CDR3 has 17 residues. The junction had 11 bases not matched to a gene; V was cut back by 2 bases and J by 1 base. The V gene's germline CDR1 is SGHRS and CDR2 YFSETQ. DNA of the CDR3: TGCGCCAGCAGCTTTCAATCCGGGCGCGGGGGCCAAGAGACCCAGTACTTC. It encodes CASSFQSGRGGQETQYF.

CDR3 nucleotides: TGCAGTGCTAGAGAGCTGAACACTGAAGCTTTCTTT. Translation gives CSARELNTEAFF. The chain combines TRBV20-1 with TRBJ1-1; no clear D gene. CDR3 size: 12 residues. The V gene lost 0 bases and the J gene lost 0 bases, with 2 bases spanning the gap. Germline values: CDR1 DFQATT, CDR2 SNEGSKA (reference sequence).

This clonotype has just one count. The V call is TRBV12-2, the J call TRBJ2-1. TRBV12-2 is tagged as a pseudogene. The CDR3 loop spans 14 amino acids. The CDR3 is CASRLATAYNEQFF. The CDR3 nucleotides read TGTGCAAGTCGCTTAGCGACCGCCTACAATGAGCAGTTCTTC.

The chain carries TRBV4-1 and TRBJ2-3; 8 nucleotides agree with TRBD2. Germline trimming cut 4 bases from V and 6 bases from J; bases unmatched to any gene: 15. This CDR3 comprises 17 residues. Germline V gene lookup returns CDR1 MGHRA and CDR2 YSYEKL. Here the CDR3 reads CASSPLSGGPGVDTQYF. CDR3 bases: TGCGCCAGCAGCCCGTTGTCGGGAGGGCCAGGGGTGGATACGCAGTATTTT.

This clonotype was seen ten or more times. The chain employs TRBV7-2 and TRBJ2-3; 10 bases are a match to TRBD1. Losses at the gene ends were 6 bases for V and 3 bases for J; bases not matched to a gene: 3. This CDR3 contains 14 residues. Germline V gene lookup returns CDR1 SGHTA and CDR2 FQGNSA. The CDR3 coding sequence is TGTGCCAGCAGTAGGGACAGGGGAACAGATACGCAGTATTTT. Translating it yields CASSRDRGTDTQYF. Full variable domain (missing parts from reference TRBV7-2 and TRBJ2-3): GAGVSQSPSNKVTEKGKDVELRCDPISGHTALYWYRQSLGQGLEFLIYFQGNSAPDKSGLPSDRFSAERTGGSVSTLTIQRTQQEDSAVYLCASSRDRGTDTQYFGPGTRLTVL.

Concerning this clonotype itself: The germline gene is not matched at one end of the junction; a read error may be the cause. The J gene is TRBJ2-5, the V gene TRBV7-9, with no clear D. CDR3 length: 11 amino acids. Looked up from germline, CDR1 is SEHNR and CDR2 is FQNEAQ (reference sequence). For the CDR3, the DNA is TGTGCCAGCAGCTTAGAAGAGGCCCAGTACTTC. As protein: CASSLEEAQYF.

At least ten counts were recorded for this clonotype. The J gene is TRBJ2-1, the V gene TRBV6-2 or TRBV6-3; D is ambiguous. Germline loops: CDR1 MNHEY, CDR2 SVGEGT. There are 14 residues in the CDR3. Trimming took off 2 bases at V and 9 bases at J, with 14 bases between the two ends. For the CDR3, the DNA is TGTGCCAGCAGTTACGACCGTGACCCCCTTGAGCAGTTCTTC. Amino acid sequence: CASSYDRDPLEQFF.

The rearrangement links TRBV10-3 to TRBJ2-3; possible D gene TRBD2, 6 bases. Trimming took 7 bases from V and 2 from J, leaving 10 bases between them. This CDR3 region has 13 residues. Germline V gene data show CDR1 as ENHRY and CDR2 as SYGVKD. CDR3 sequence reads: CAINRENTDTQYF. The CDR3 DNA sequence: TGTGCCATCAACCGGGAGAACACAGATACGCAGTATTTT.

There are many counts of this clonotype. CDR3 bases: TGTGCCAGCAGCACTCACCGGGACCCAGATCTAGCCAAAAACATTCAGTACTTC. This translates into CASSTHRDPDLAKNIQYF. The rearrangement uses TRBV21-1 and TRBJ2-4; TRBD1, as called in the table, went unchecked against the DNA. TRBV21-1 is described as a pseudogene. This CDR3 comprises 18 residues.

The gene calls are TRBV10-3 and TRBJ2-1; D is tentatively TRBD1 or TRBD2 (5 bases each). CDR1 and CDR2 (germline): ENHRY, SYGVKD. CDR3 length: 12 amino acids. Trimming stripped 0 bases from V and 9 bases from J, with 6 bases between. The DNA of the CDR3 is TGTGCCATCAGTGAGTCGGGGACTGAGCAGTTCTTC. It is translated as CAISESGTEQFF.

This clonotype appeared many times. The rearrangement links TRBV29-1 to TRBJ2-1, with D tentatively TRBD2 (6 bases). CDR1 SQVTM and CDR2 ANQGSEA come from the germline V gene. The CDR3 extends over 12 amino acids. V was cut by 4 bases and J by 4 bases, with 8 bases left in between. Written as DNA, the CDR3 is TGCAGCGTTGCCGGGAGTTACAATGAGCAGTTCTTC. Protein: CSVAGSYNEQFF.

The sample holds a few counts of this clonotype. The chain uses TRBV10-3 and TRBJ2-7; no reliable D call. Germline lookup yields CDR1 ENHRY and CDR2 SYGVKD. The CDR3 covers 11 residues. Trimming removed 3 bases at V and 6 bases at J, with 6 bases between. The CDR3 sequence: CAISDTGEQYF. The CDR3 nucleotides read TGTGCCATCAGTGATACGGGCGAGCAGTACTTC.

The rearrangement links TRBV9 to TRBJ2-7, with 7 nucleotides matching TRBD2. CDR3 length equals 14 residues. Germline V CDR1 and CDR2: SGDLS, YYNGEE. V was pared by 3 bases and J by 6 bases, with 9 bases of the junction left unmatched. Written as DNA, the CDR3 is TGTGCCAGCAGCGGGGGTATAGCGGGTCTCGAGCAGTACTTC. This translates into CASSGGIAGLEQYF.

This clonotype was seen repeatedly, ten times or more. The rearrangement uses TRBV2 and TRBJ2-7, with 7 nucleotides matching TRBD2. CDR1 is SNHLY, CDR2 FYNNEI, per germline. CDR3 length: 12 amino acids. The ends lost 7 bases at V and 6 bases at J; junction bases unmatched: 6. This chain's CDR3 is CASNEGGGEQYF. CDR3 bases: TGTGCCAGCAACGAAGGCGGGGGCGAGCAGTACTTC.

This clonotype was picked up a small number of times. The chain combines TRBV12-3 or TRBV12-4 with TRBJ2-3; 10 bases agree with TRBD2. Trimming took 6 bases from V and 2 from J; bases not matched to a gene: 5. The CDR3 totals 15 residues. The CDR3 loop reads CASRPLAGVTDTQYF. CDR3 in DNA: TGTGCCAGCAGACCCCTAGCGGGGGTCACAGATACGCAGTATTTT.

This clonotype was seen more than once but under ten times. The chain has TRBV7-9 and TRBJ2-7, with 7 bases lining up with TRBD1. V dropped 5 bases and J dropped 0; count of bases not matched to a gene: 7. This CDR3 is built from 15 residues. Germline assignment: CDR1 SEHNR and CDR2 FQNEAQ (reference sequence). The CDR3 loop reads CASSVVGTVSYEQYF. DNA for the CDR3: TGTGCCAGCAGCGTAGTAGGGACAGTCTCCTACGAGCAGTACTTC. The full variable domain, completed using reference TRBV7-9 and TRBJ2-7, is DTGVSQNPRHKITKRGQNVTFRCDPISEHNRLYWYRQTLGQGPEFLTYFQNEAQLEKSRLLSDRFSAERPKGSFSTLEIQRTEQGDSAMYLCASSVVGTVSYEQYFGPGTRLTVT.

This clonotype has ten or more counts. The V call is TRBV3-1, the J call TRBJ1-5, with no clear D. The germline CDR1 and CDR2 sequences are LGHDT and YNNKEL (reference sequence). CDR3 size: 13 residues. The V and J ends lost 1 base and 3 bases respectively, with 4 bases between them. In DNA form, the CDR3 reads TGTGCCAGCAGCCAAGGGGACAATCAGCCCCAGCATTTT. This translates into CASSQGDNQPQHF.

This chain joins TRBV6-1 and TRBJ2-1; D is unresolved. The CDR3 loop spans 13 amino acids. Trimming cost V 2 bases and J 4 bases, with 6 bases left between them. Germline lookup yields CDR1 MNHNS and CDR2 SASEGT. The CDR3 DNA is TGTGCCAGCAGTGAATCCACATACAATGAGCAGTTCTTC. Its protein product is CASSESTYNEQFF.